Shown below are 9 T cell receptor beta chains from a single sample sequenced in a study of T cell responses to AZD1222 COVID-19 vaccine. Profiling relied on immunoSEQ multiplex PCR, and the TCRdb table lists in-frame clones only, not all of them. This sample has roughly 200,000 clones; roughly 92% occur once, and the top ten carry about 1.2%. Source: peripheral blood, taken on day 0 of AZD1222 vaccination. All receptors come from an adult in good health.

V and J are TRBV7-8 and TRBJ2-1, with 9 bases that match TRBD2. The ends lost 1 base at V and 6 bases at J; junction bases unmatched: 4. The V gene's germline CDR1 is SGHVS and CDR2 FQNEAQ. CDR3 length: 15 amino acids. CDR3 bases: TGTGCCAGCAGCTTAGAGGGACTAGCACTCAATGAGCAGTTCTTC. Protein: CASSLEGLALNEQFF. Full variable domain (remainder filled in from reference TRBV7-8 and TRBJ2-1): GAGVSQSPRYKVAKRGQDVALRCDPISGHVSLFWYQQALGQGPEFLTYFQNEAQLDKSGLPSDRFFAERPEGSVSTLKIQRTQQEDSAVYLCASSLEGLALNEQFFGPGTRLTVL.

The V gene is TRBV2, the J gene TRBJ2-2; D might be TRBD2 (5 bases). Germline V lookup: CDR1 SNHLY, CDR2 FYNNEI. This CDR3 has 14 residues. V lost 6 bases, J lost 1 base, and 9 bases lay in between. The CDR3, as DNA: TGTGCCAGCAGGGGCGGAGGGAACACCGGGGAGCTGTTTTTT. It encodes CASRGGGNTGELFF.

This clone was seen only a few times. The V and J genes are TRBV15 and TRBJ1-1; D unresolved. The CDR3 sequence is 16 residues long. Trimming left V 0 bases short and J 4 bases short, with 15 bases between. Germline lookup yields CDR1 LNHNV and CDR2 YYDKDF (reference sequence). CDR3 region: CATSRDSPQLRTEAFF. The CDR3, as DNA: TGTGCCACCAGCAGAGACAGCCCGCAGCTCCGCACTGAAGCTTTCTTT.

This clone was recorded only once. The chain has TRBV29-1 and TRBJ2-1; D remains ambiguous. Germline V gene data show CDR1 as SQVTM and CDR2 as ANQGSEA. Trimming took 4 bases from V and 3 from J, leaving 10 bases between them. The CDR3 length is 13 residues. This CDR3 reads CSVGVQNYNEQFF. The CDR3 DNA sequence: TGCAGCGTTGGGGTCCAGAACTACAATGAGCAGTTCTTC.

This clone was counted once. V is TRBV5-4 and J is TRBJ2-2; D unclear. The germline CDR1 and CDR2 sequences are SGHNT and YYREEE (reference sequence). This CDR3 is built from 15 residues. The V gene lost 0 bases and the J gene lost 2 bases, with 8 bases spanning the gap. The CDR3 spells CASSLEAVNTGELFF. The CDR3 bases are TGTGCCAGCAGCTTGGAGGCCGTCAACACCGGGGAGCTGTTTTTT.

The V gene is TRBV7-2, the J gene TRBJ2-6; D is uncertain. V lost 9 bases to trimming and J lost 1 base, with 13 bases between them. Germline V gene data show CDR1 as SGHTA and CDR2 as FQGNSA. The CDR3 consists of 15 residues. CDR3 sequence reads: CASALSRSGANVLTF. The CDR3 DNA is TGTGCCAGTGCACTTTCACGGTCTGGGGCCAACGTCCTGACTTTC.

The CDR3 is CASSLWGSGQGWHTEAFF. The CDR3 DNA follows: TGTGCCAGCAGTTTATGGGGATCTGGACAGGGGTGGCACACTGAAGCTTTCTTT. V is TRBV6-2 or TRBV6-3 and J is TRBJ1-1; 9 bases agree with TRBD1. The length of the CDR3 is 18 residues. Germline assignment: CDR1 MNHEY and CDR2 SVGEGT. The J segment lost 3 bases and the V segment lost 4 bases, leaving 15 bases of the junction unmatched.

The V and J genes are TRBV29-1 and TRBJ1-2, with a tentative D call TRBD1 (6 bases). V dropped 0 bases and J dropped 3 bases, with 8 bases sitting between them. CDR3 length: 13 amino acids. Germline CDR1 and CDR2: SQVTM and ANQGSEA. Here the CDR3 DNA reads TGCAGCGTTGAAGAGACAGGACACTATGGCTACACCTTC. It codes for CSVEETGHYGYTF.

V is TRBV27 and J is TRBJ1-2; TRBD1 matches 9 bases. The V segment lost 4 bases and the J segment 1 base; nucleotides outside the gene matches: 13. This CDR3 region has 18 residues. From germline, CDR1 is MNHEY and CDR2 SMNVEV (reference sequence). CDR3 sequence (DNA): TGTGCCAGCAGTTCCAGTCCCGGGACAGGGCCCAATAACTATGGCTACACCTTC. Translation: CASSSSPGTGPNNYGYTF.